This T cell receptor (beta chain) was retrieved from a study of cytomegalovirus exposure and HLA in healthy donors. Study findings and constraints: Most TCR sequences were rare, but some public TCRs occurred in many donors. A missense variant in DCLRE1C was later tied to TCR beta V- and J-gene trimming.

The PCR was carried out with 60 Vbeta primers and 13 Jbeta primers. Generated by immunoSEQ multiplex PCR, the TCRdb table keeps only in-frame clones and is missing some. The sample consists of more than 95,000 clones, roughly a tenth of them appearing once. Worth noting for this clone: Its antigen is as yet unknown.

Germline V gives CDR1 MNHNS, CDR2 SASEGT. Losses at the gene ends were 4 bases for V and 2 bases for J; bases not matched to a gene: 8. CDR3 size: 15 residues. The receptor comes from a man in his thirties or forties in good health and CMV-seronegative. The sequenced sample consisted of PBMCs. V usage is TRBV6-1 and J usage is TRBJ2-7; 7 bases match TRBD2. The CDR3 DNA reads TGTGCCAGCAGTGTTCTGGGAGGGAACGCCTACGAGCAGTACTTC. Amino acid sequence: CASSVLGGNAYEQYF.